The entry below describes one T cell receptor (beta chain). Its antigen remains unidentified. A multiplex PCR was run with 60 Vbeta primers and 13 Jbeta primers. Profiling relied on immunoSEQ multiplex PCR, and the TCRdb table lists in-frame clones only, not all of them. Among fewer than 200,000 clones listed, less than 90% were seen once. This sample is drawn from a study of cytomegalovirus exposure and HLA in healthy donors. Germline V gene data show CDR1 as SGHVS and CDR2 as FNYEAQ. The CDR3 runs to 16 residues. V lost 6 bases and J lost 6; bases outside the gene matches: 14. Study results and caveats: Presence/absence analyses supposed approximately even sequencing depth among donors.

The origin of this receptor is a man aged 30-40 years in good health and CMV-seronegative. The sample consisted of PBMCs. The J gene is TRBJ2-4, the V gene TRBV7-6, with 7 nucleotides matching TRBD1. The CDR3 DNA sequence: TGTGCCAGCAGTCCCGGCCCCGACAGGGCGGGAAACATTCAGTACTTC. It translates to CASSPGPDRAGNIQYF.